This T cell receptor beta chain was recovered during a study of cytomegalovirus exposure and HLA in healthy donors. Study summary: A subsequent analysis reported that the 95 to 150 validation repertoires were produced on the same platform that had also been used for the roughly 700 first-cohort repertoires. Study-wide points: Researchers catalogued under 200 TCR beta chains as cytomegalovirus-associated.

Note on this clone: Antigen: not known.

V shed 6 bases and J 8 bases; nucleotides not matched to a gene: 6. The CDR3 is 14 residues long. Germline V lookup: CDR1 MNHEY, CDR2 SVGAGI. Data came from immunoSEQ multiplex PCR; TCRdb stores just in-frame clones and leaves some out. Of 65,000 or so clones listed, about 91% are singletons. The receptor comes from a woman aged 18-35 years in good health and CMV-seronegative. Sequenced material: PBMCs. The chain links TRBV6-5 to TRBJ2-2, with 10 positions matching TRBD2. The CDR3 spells CASRASGRSGELFF. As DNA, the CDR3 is TGTGCCAGCAGGGCTAGCGGGAGATCGGGGGAGCTGTTTTTT.